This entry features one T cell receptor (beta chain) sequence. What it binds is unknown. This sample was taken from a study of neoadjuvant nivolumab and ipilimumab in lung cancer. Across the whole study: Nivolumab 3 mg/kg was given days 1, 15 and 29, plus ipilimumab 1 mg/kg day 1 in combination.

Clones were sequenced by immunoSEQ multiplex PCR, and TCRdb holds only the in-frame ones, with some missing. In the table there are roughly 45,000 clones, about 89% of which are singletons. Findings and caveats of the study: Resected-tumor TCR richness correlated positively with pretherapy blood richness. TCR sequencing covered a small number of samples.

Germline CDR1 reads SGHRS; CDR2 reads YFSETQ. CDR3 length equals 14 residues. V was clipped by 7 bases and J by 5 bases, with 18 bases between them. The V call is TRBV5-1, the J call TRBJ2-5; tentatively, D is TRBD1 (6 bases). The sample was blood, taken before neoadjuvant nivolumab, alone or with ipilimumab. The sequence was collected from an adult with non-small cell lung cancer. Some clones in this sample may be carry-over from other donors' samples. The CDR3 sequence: CASGPGTTGETQYF. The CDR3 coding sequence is TGCGCCAGCGGCCCCGGGACAACGGGGGAGACCCAGTACTTC.